Below are 19 T cell receptor beta chains sequenced from a single sample in a study of T-cell reconstitution after alpha-beta-depleted transplantation in children. The TCRbeta library was prepared with unique molecular identifiers. Via MiXCR, TCRdb re-called the PCR reads, giving one row per CDR3 protein. The sample contains around 210,000 distinct CDR3 sequences, roughly 7.1% of which appear only once. Sequenced here: PBMCs, sampled before TCRalphabeta/CD19-depleted stem cell transplant. These TCRs come from a boy aged 2 to 10 with acute lymphoblastic leukemia, due to receive a stem cell transplant.

The V call is TRBV7-9, the J call TRBJ1-4; no clear D. The CDR3 extends over 16 amino acids. Germline V gives CDR1 SEHNR, CDR2 FQNEAQ (reference sequence). Trimming pared 6 bases from V and 3 bases from J, leaving 17 bases between. The CDR3 bases are TGTGCCAGCAGTTCTGAATCCACAGATGCTAATGAAAAACTGTTTTTT. Protein sequence: CASSSESTDANEKLFF.

To note about this clonotype: A read error is likely, as this CDR3 ends without the conserved phenylalanine or tryptophan. The chain's CDR3 is CASSLVRWYQETQYY. The CDR3 DNA follows: TGTGCCAGCAGCTTAGTAAGGTGGTACCAAGAGACCCAGTACTAC. The rearrangement uses TRBV7-2 and TRBJ2-5; no firm D call. This CDR3 region has 15 residues. Germline CDR1 is SGHTA and CDR2 is FQGNSA. Trimming took off 1 base at V and 0 bases at J, with 9 bases between the two ends.

This clonotype was detected ten times or more. V and J are TRBV3-1 and TRBJ2-4, with D unclear. The CDR3 totals 14 residues. Germline assignment: CDR1 LGHDT and CDR2 YNNKEL (reference sequence). With 4 bases removed from V and 9 bases from J, the gap between germline ends came to 16 bases. CDR3 sequence (DNA): TGTGCCAGCAGCCCATCAGGAGCCTTGGCCATTCAGTACTTC. Protein sequence: CASSPSGALAIQYF.

This clonotype was observed a handful of times. The chain carries TRBV7-9 and TRBJ2-1; a weak D match, TRBD2 (6 bases). This CDR3 spans 16 amino acids. V was trimmed by 2 bases and J by 2 bases, leaving 13 bases between them. Germline assignment: CDR1 SEHNR and CDR2 FQNEAQ (reference sequence). The CDR3, as DNA: TGTGCCAGCAGCTTAACTAGCCGTGGGGCCTACAATGAGCAGTTCTTC. It yields the protein CASSLTSRGAYNEQFF.

The chain recombines TRBV4-2 with TRBJ1-6; D remains unclear. The V end lost 8 bases, the J end lost 0 bases, and 11 bases lay between the germline ends. CDR1 LGHNA and CDR2 YNFKEQ come from the germline V gene. The CDR3 loop spans 15 amino acids. This chain's CDR3 is CASQGLSSYNSPLHF. The CDR3 DNA reads as TGTGCCAGCCAAGGTCTAAGCTCCTATAATTCACCCCTCCACTTT.

The table lists this clonotype with many counts. The chain employs TRBV2 and TRBJ2-7; no firm D call. V was cut by 4 bases and J by 7 bases, with 5 bases left in between. Germline V gene sequence: CDR1 SNHLY, CDR2 FYNNEI. The CDR3 loop spans 10 amino acids. The DNA for the CDR3 is TGTGCCAGCAGTGGGATTGAGCAGTACTTC. Residues: CASSGIEQYF.

This clonotype showed up just a few times. This chain links TRBV6-2 or TRBV6-3 with TRBJ1-1; D possibly corresponds to TRBD1 (5 bases). The V gene lost 0 bases and the J gene lost 4 bases, with 9 bases spanning the gap. Germline V gives CDR1 MNHEY, CDR2 SVGEGT. This CDR3 has 14 amino acids. In nucleotides, the CDR3 is TGTGCCAGCAGTTACTCGGGGCCTCGCACTGAAGCTTTCTTT. Protein: CASSYSGPRTEAFF.

This clonotype showed up many times. The chain couples TRBV7-2 to TRBJ2-1; perhaps TRBD2 as D (6 bases). V was pared by 6 bases and J by 5 bases, with 17 bases between. The CDR3 runs to 15 residues. In germline, CDR1 is SGHTA, CDR2 FQGNSA. The CDR3 here is CASSHKAGRDNEQFF. The CDR3 bases are TGTGCCAGCAGTCACAAGGCCGGGAGAGACAATGAGCAGTTCTTC.

Many counts were recorded for this clonotype. The chain recombines TRBV5-1 with TRBJ1-3, with a possible D match to TRBD1 (6 bases). The V gene lost 4 bases and the J gene lost 0 bases, with 8 bases spanning the gap. The CDR3 has 14 amino acids. CDR1 and CDR2 (germline): SGHRS, YFSETQ. The DNA for the CDR3 is TGCGCCAGCAGCGGGGGCGCCTCTGGAAACACCATATATTTT. It yields the protein CASSGGASGNTIYF.

This clonotype has just a few counts. V usage is TRBV6-5 and J usage is TRBJ1-1; TRBD1 might be the D (5 bases). The V gene's germline CDR1 is MNHEY and CDR2 SVGAGI. Trimming shortened V by 5 bases and J by 2 bases, and 12 bases separated the two germline ends. The CDR3 runs to 14 residues. Written as DNA, the CDR3 is TGTGCCAGCAGTACTACAGGTCAAAACACTGAAGCTTTCTTT. As protein: CASSTTGQNTEAFF.

The chain employs TRBV30 and TRBJ2-7; tentative D call: TRBD1 (6 bases). Germline values: CDR1 GTSNPN, CDR2 SVGIG (reference sequence). CDR3 length equals 13 residues. V was shortened by 5 bases and J by 2 bases, with 13 bases between the two germline ends. In DNA, the CDR3 is TGTGCCTGGGAACCGGGACATACCTACGAGCAGTACTTC. Its protein product is CAWEPGHTYEQYF.

This clonotype came up many times. The genes are TRBV24-1 and TRBJ2-5; 12 nucleotides align to TRBD1. CDR3 size: 16 residues. Germline values: CDR1 KGHDR, CDR2 SFDVKD. J was trimmed by 4 bases and V by 2 bases; bases with no gene match: 4. The CDR3 reads CATSDSGQGAAETQYF. The DNA of the CDR3 is TGTGCCACCAGTGATTCGGGACAGGGGGCGGCAGAGACCCAGTACTTC.

Many counts were recorded for this clonotype. This chain connects TRBV12-3 or TRBV12-4 to TRBJ1-3; D gene unclear. V was trimmed by 3 bases and J by 0 bases, leaving 6 bases between them. This CDR3 has 14 amino acids. CDR3 sequence reads: CASSFGGSGNTIYF. The CDR3 DNA follows: TGTGCCAGCAGTTTTGGTGGCTCTGGAAACACCATATATTTT.

This chain joins TRBV7-3 and TRBJ2-1; D remains unclear. CDR3 length equals 13 residues. Germline CDR1 SGHTA, CDR2 FQGTGA. Trimming pared 6 bases from V and 7 bases from J, leaving 13 bases between. CDR3 in DNA: TGTGCCAGCAGAACGAGATGGTGGAATGAGCAGTTCTTC. As protein: CASRTRWWNEQFF.

At least ten counts were recorded for this clonotype. The genes are TRBV28 and TRBJ2-7, with 7 bases that match TRBD2. V shed 2 bases, J shed 0 bases, and the junction held 7 bases outside the gene matches. CDR1 and CDR2 from the germline V gene are MDHEN and SYDVKM. This CDR3 is built from 16 residues. CDR3 loop: CASSLAGTTSSYEQYF. In DNA form, the CDR3 reads TGTGCCAGCAGTTTAGCCGGGACTACCTCCTCCTACGAGCAGTACTTC.

This clonotype has a count of ten or more. The rearrangement links TRBV6-5 to TRBJ2-5; no definite D call. This CDR3 spans 12 amino acids. Trimming stripped 8 bases from V and 3 bases from J, with 10 bases between. Germline CDR1 and CDR2: MNHEY and SVGAGI. CDR3 protein: CASRMGKETQYF. The CDR3 DNA reads TGTGCCAGCCGGATGGGGAAAGAGACCCAGTACTTC.

The V gene is TRBV27, the J gene TRBJ2-3, with D uncertain. The CDR3 contains 14 residues. V was shortened by 4 bases and J by 4 bases, with 12 bases between the two germline ends. Germline CDR1 and CDR2: MNHEY and SMNVEV (reference sequence). This chain's CDR3 is CASSSPATPDTQYF. The DNA for the CDR3 is TGTGCCAGCAGTTCCCCAGCCACCCCAGATACGCAGTATTTT.

This clonotype was picked up a small number of times. The gene calls are TRBV5-1 and TRBJ1-1; TRBD1 matches at 7 bases. CDR1 SGHRS and CDR2 YFSETQ come from the germline V gene. V was clipped by 0 bases and J by 0 bases; unmatched bases: 2. CDR3 length equals 15 residues. The DNA of the CDR3 is TGCGCCAGCAGCTTGGAGGGACAGATGAACACTGAAGCTTTCTTT. Amino acids: CASSLEGQMNTEAFF.

This clonotype has a count of ten or more. This chain links TRBV6-2 or TRBV6-3 with TRBJ1-3; D unclear. This CDR3 is built from 16 residues. CDR1 is MNHEY and CDR2 is SVGEGT in the germline V gene. Trimming took off 2 bases at V and 0 bases at J, with 11 bases between the two ends. In DNA, the CDR3 is TGTGCCAGCAGTTACCATCCCACCGGCTCTGGAAACACCATATATTTT. This codes for CASSYHPTGSGNTIYF.